This is a list of T cell receptor beta chains from one sample in a study of memory CD8 T cells in hepatitis C reinfection. Sequenced by immunoSEQ multiplex PCR; TCRdb stores in-frame clones only, minus some. The data show over 50,000 clones, 89% seen once. The source material was naive CD8+ T cells sorted from blood. These receptors all come from a man aged 18 to 30 with hepatitis C virus infection. Both conserved end residues are part of each CDR3. A D gene is named only where the DNA matches it firmly. Size is stated for part of the rows, as once, few or many counts, or as a class when the clone is expanded.

v_call,j_call,d_call,clone_size,cdr3_nt,cdr3_aa
TRBV6-5,TRBJ2-7,-,-,TGTGCCAGCAGTTACTCCACAGGGTACGAGCAGTACTTC,CASSYSTGYEQYF
TRBV29-1,TRBJ2-1,TRBD1,-,TGCAGCGGCCGGGACAGGGGGTCCCCAGGTTTCTTC,CSGRDRGSPGFF
TRBV10-1,TRBJ1-1,-,-,TGCGCCAGCAGTGAGTTCTTGTCGGGTGAAGCTTTCTTT,CASSEFLSGEAFF
TRBV28,TRBJ2-2,-,-,TGTGCCAGCACCTACAGGGACTACTCCACCGGGGAGCTGTTTTTT,CASTYRDYSTGELFF
TRBV19,TRBJ2-7,TRBD1,-,TGTGCCAGTAGTAAAGGACAGGGAATGGATTACGAGCAGTACTTC,CASSKGQGMDYEQYF
TRBV28,TRBJ2-2,TRBD2,once,TGTGCCAGCATGGGCGGGAGGTATCCGAACACCGGGGAGCTGTTTTTT,CASMGGRYPNTGELFF
TRBV28,TRBJ2-7,-,-,TGTGCCAGCAGTTTTACAGGGACCTACGAGCAGTACTTC,CASSFTGTYEQYF
TRBV7-6,TRBJ2-7,-,once,TGTGCCAGCAGCTTAGAGGCCGGACTCGGAGGCGAGCAGTACTTC,CASSLEAGLGGEQYF
TRBV5-4,TRBJ2-2,-,-,TGTGCCAGCAGCCGATCCTATTCGGGGTCGGGGGCGAACACCGGGGAGCTGTTTTTT,CASSRSYSGSGANTGELFF
TRBV19,TRBJ2-3,TRBD2,-,TGTGCCAGTAGTATTGCGGGAGTTGTTACAGATACGCAGTATTTT,CASSIAGVVTDTQYF
TRBV28,TRBJ2-7,TRBD2,-,TGTGCCAGCAGTTTACTAGCGGGGAGTTCCGAGCAGTACTTC,CASSLLAGSSEQYF
TRBV7-2,TRBJ1-5,-,-,TGTGCCAGCAGCCAAGAGGCGAGGAATCAGCCCCAGCATTTT,CASSQEARNQPQHF
TRBV28,TRBJ1-3,TRBD1,once,TGTGCCAGCAGATCCTCCAGGGGGTTTGATGGAAACACCATATATTTT,CASRSSRGFDGNTIYF
TRBV14,TRBJ2-7,TRBD2,once,TGTGCCAGCAGCCCGGGACTAGCGGGAGACGAGCAGTACTTC,CASSPGLAGDEQYF
TRBV19,TRBJ1-1,-,-,TGTGCCAGTAGGCCCTTTGGAGGGAACACTGAAGCTTTCTTT,CASRPFGGNTEAFF
TRBV2,TRBJ2-1,TRBD2,-,TGTGCCAGCAGTGAACACCTAGCGGGGGCATTCGGTGAGCAGTTCTTC,CASSEHLAGAFGEQFF
TRBV9,TRBJ2-1,TRBD1,few,TGTGCCAGCAGCCAGAGGTGGGGACAGGGAGTCGATGAGCAGTTCTTC,CASSQRWGQGVDEQFF
TRBV27,TRBJ2-1,-,-,TGTGCCAGCAGTTTATGGGCCGCGCAAAATGAGCAGTTCTTC,CASSLWAAQNEQFF
TRBV6-6,TRBJ2-7,TRBD1,-,TGTGCCAGCAGTTACGGCACAGGGGAATTCTACGAGCAGTACTTC,CASSYGTGEFYEQYF
TRBV7-3,TRBJ1-6,-,-,TGTGCCAGCAGCTCGTCGCGAAGACTGAGCTCCTATAATTCACCCCTCCACTTT,CASSSSRRLSSYNSPLHF
TRBV4-3,TRBJ2-3,TRBD2,-,TGCGCCAGCAGCCAAGAACTAGCGGGGGGGACAGATACGCAGTATTTT,CASSQELAGGTDTQYF
TRBV19,TRBJ1-4,-,-,TGTGCCAGTAGTATTCCGGACAGCGGGAGTGAAAAACTGTTTTTT,CASSIPDSGSEKLFF
TRBV5-1,TRBJ2-3,TRBD2,-,TGCGCCAGCAGCCGGCGGGAGTCATTGGATACGCAGTATTTT,CASSRRESLDTQYF
TRBV9,TRBJ2-2,-,-,TGTGCCAGCAGCGTAGACGCCGTAGGGGCCGGGGAGCTGTTTTTT,CASSVDAVGAGELFF
TRBV7-2,TRBJ1-3,-,-,TGTGCCAGCAGCTTTACGGGGGGACCGAACTCTGGAAACACCATATATTTT,CASSFTGGPNSGNTIYF
TRBV7-9,TRBJ2-1,TRBD2,-,TGTGCCAGCAGCTTAGTGGGGGAGGGGTACAATGAGCAGTTCTTC,CASSLVGEGYNEQFF
TRBV27,TRBJ2-7,TRBD2,once,TGTGCCAGCAGTCCCGGACTAGCGGGAATGACCTACGAGCAGTACTTC,CASSPGLAGMTYEQYF
TRBV10-1,TRBJ1-2,TRBD1,-,TGCGCCAGCAGTGGACAGGGGTCCGATGGCTACACCTTC,CASSGQGSDGYTF
TRBV6-1,TRBJ1-2,-,-,TGTGCCAGCAGTGGGACAGACATCTATGGCTACACCTTC,CASSGTDIYGYTF
TRBV28,TRBJ1-1,-,-,TGTGCCAGCAGTTTTAGAGGCGGGAACACTGAAGCTTTCTTT,CASSFRGGNTEAFF